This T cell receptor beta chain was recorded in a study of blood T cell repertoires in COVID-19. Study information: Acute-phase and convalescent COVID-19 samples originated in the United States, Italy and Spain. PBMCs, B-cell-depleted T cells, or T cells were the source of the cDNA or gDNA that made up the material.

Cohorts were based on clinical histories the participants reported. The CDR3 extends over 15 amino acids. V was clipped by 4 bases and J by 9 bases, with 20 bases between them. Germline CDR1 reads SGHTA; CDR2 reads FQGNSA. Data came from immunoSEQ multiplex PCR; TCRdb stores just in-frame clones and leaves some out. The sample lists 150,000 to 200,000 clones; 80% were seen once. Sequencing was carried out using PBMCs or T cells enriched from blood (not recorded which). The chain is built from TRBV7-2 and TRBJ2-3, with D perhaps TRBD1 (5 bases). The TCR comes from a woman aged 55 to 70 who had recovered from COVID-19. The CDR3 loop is CASSYPRQGLGTQYF. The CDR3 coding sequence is TGTGCCAGCAGCTACCCCCGCCAGGGCCTCGGCACGCAGTATTTT.